These 9 T cell receptor beta chains originate from one sample sequenced in a study of control samples from healthy donors and cancer patients (TCRdb year 2020). Library construction relied on the immunoSEQ multiplex PCR assay. TCRdb retrieved this table from immuneACCESS and kept in-frame rearrangements only. Not all clones are present; in checked studies, unresolved V genes account for under half, and no reason is known for the remainder. Counted in this sample were 150,000 to 200,000 clones; around nine tenths of them appeared once. The top ten clones comprise 1.2% to 1.5% of the sample. The sample comprised blood. These receptors were obtained from a man younger than 45 in good health.

As to this clone: The sample contains more than one DNA sequence encoding this CDR3. The chain employs TRBV7-2 and TRBJ2-3, with D uncertain. The V end lost 3 bases, the J end lost 5 bases, and 6 bases lay between the germline ends. Germline-derived CDR1 and CDR2 are SGHTA and FQGNSA. This CDR3 contains 12 residues. The CDR3 region has the DNA TGTGCCAGCAGCTTTTTAATAGATACGCAGTATTTT. Protein: CASSFLIDTQYF.

The V and J genes are TRBV10-3 and TRBJ1-2, with 7 bases identical to TRBD1. Germline loops: CDR1 ENHRY, CDR2 SYGVKD. The CDR3 has 16 residues. Unmatched junction bases numbered 12, after V lost 4 bases and J lost 4 bases. CDR3 region: CAISGQDRARGYGYTF. The CDR3, as DNA: TGTGCCATCAGTGGCCAAGACAGGGCGAGGGGCTATGGCTACACCTTC.

The chain uses TRBV6-5 and TRBJ2-3; unclear D gene. This CDR3 contains 15 residues. V was trimmed by 6 bases and J by 0 bases, leaving 13 bases between them. Germline V lookup: CDR1 MNHEY, CDR2 SVGAGI. In DNA, the CDR3 is TGTGCCAGCAGCCGGAGTTGGGTTAGCACAGATACGCAGTATTTT. This codes for CASSRSWVSTDTQYF.

The rearrangement links TRBV6-5 to TRBJ2-7; the D gene could be TRBD1 or TRBD2 (5 bases each). CDR3 length equals 15 residues. Germline V gene sequence: CDR1 MNHEY, CDR2 SVGAGI. Trimming took off 3 bases at V and 2 bases at J, with 14 bases between the two ends. CDR3 residues: CASSYPGTFPYEQYF. CDR3 coding DNA: TGTGCCAGCAGTTATCCCGGGACGTTTCCCTACGAGCAGTACTTC.

This sequence joins TRBV4-2 and TRBJ2-2; the D is unclear. The CDR3 consists of 14 residues. V gave up 7 bases and J gave up 4 bases, with 13 bases separating them. Germline V gene data show CDR1 as LGHNA and CDR2 as YNFKEQ. This CDR3 reads CASTPPETTGELFF. The DNA of the CDR3 is TGTGCCAGCACCCCCCCGGAAACCACCGGGGAGCTGTTTTTT.

This sequence joins TRBV5-8 and TRBJ2-2; TRBD1 agrees at 8 bases. This CDR3 region has 18 residues. The junction had 14 bases not matched to a gene; V was cut back by 0 bases and J by 7 bases. Germline CDR1 SGHTS, CDR2 YDEGEE. In nucleotides, the CDR3 is TGTGCCAGCAGCTTGGGAGGACAGGGAATTTTTGCCGGCGGGGAGCTGTTTTTT. Its protein is CASSLGGQGIFAGGELFF.

The chain has TRBV29-1 and TRBJ2-7, with 8 bases lining up with TRBD1. In germline, CDR1 is SQVTM, CDR2 ANQGSEA. The CDR3 extends over 11 amino acids. With V trimmed by 7 bases and J by 7 bases, 6 bases remained unmatched. The CDR3 loop is CSGNRGREQYF. CDR3 nucleotides: TGCAGCGGGAACAGGGGGAGAGAGCAGTACTTC.

This chain joins TRBV7-9 and TRBJ2-7; a possible D gene is TRBD2 (6 bases). Trimming shortened V by 4 bases and J by 3 bases, and 16 bases separated the two germline ends. CDR3 length: 15 residues. CDR1 is SEHNR and CDR2 is FQNEAQ in the germline V gene (reference sequence). The CDR3 nucleotides read TGTGCCAGCAGCTCAGCAGGGAGGCCAAACTACGAGCAGTACTTC. This codes for CASSSAGRPNYEQYF. Full variable domain (missing parts from reference TRBV7-9 and TRBJ2-7): DTGVSQNPRHKITKRGQNVTFRCDPISEHNRLYWYRQTLGQGPEFLTYFQNEAQLEKSRLLSDRFSAERPKGSFSTLEIQRTEQGDSAMYLCASSSAGRPNYEQYFGPGTRLTVT.

This chain joins TRBV6-6 and TRBJ1-1; no firm D call. The CDR3 covers 10 residues. Trimming took 2 bases from V and 5 from J, leaving 0 bases between them. Germline loops: CDR1 MNHNY, CDR2 SVGAGI (reference sequence). This chain's CDR3 is CASSYTEAFF. The CDR3 DNA sequence: TGTGCCAGCAGTTACACTGAAGCTTTCTTT.